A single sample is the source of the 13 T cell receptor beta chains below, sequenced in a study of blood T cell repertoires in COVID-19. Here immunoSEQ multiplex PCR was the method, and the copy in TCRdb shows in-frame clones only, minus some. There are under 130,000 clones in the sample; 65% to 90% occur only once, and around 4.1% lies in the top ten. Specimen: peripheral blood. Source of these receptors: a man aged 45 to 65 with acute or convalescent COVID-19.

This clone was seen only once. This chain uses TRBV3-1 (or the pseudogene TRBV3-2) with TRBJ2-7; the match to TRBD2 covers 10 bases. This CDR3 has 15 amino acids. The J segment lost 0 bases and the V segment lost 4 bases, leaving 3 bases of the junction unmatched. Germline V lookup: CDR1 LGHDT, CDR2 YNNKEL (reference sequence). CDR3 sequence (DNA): TGTGCCAGCAGCCCGGGACTAGCGCTCTCCTACGAGCAGTACTTC. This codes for CASSPGLALSYEQYF.

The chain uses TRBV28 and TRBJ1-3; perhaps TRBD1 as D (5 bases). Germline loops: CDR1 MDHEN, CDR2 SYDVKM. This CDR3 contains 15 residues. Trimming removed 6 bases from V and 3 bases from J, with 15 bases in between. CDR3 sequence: CASSSTREGGNTIYF. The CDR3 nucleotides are TGTGCCAGCAGCTCCACCAGGGAAGGTGGAAACACCATATATTTT. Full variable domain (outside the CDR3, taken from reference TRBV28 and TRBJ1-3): DVKVTQSSRYLVKRTGEKVFLECVQDMDHENMFWYRQDPGLGLRLIYFSYDVKMKEKGDIPEGYSVSREKKERFSLILESASTNQTSMYLCASSSTREGGNTIYFGEGSWLTVV.

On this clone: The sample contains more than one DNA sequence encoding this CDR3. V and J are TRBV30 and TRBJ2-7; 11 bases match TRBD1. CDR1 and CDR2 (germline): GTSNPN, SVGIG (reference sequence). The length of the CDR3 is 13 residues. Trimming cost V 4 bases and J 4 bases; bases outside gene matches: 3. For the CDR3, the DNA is TGTGCCTGGACAGGGACAGGGGGGTACGAGCAGTACTTC. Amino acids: CAWTGTGGYEQYF.

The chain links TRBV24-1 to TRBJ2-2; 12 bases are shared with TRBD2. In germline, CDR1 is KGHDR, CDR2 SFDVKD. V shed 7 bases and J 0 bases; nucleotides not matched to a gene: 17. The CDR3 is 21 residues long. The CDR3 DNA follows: TGTGCCACCAGCCCGACGGAGGGACTAGCGGGCTTGCCCGCGAACACCGGGGAGCTGTTTTTT. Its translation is CATSPTEGLAGLPANTGELFF.

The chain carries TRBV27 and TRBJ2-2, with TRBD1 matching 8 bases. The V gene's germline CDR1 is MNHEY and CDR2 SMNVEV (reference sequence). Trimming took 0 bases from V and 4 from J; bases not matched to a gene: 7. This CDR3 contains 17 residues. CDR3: CASSLSRAGGVTGELFF. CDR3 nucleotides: TGTGCCAGCAGTTTATCCCGGGCAGGGGGCGTCACCGGGGAGCTGTTTTTT.

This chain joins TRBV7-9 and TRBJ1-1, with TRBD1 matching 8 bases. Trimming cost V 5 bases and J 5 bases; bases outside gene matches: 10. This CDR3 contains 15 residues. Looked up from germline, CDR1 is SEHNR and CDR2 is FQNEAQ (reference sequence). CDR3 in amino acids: CASSQSGQGKTEAFF. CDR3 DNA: TGTGCCAGCAGCCAAAGTGGACAGGGAAAAACTGAAGCTTTCTTT.

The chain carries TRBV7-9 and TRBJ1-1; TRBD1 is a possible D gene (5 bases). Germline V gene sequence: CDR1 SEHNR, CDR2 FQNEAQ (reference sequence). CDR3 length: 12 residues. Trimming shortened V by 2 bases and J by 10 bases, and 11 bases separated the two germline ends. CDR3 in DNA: TGTGCCAGCAGCTTATTTGGGGCTGGAGCTTTCTTT. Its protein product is CASSLFGAGAFF.

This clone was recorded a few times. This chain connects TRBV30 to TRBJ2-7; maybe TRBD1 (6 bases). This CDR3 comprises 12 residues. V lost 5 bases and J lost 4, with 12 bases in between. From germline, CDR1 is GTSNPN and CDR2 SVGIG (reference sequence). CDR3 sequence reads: CAWGDRPYEQYF. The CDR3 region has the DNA TGTGCCTGGGGAGACAGGCCTTACGAGCAGTACTTC.

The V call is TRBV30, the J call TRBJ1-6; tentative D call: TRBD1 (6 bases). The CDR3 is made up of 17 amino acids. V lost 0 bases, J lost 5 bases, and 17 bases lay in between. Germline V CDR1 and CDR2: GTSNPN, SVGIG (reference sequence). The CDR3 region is CAWSVTRLGQNNSPLHF. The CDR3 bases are TGTGCCTGGAGTGTCACTAGACTCGGACAGAATAATTCACCCCTCCACTTT.

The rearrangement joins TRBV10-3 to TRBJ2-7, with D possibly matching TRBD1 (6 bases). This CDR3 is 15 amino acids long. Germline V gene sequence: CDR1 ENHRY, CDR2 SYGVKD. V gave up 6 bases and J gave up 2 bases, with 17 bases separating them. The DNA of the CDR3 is TGTGCCATCAGCGAGGGCCAGGGGACCACCTACGAGCAGTACTTC. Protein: CAISEGQGTTYEQYF.

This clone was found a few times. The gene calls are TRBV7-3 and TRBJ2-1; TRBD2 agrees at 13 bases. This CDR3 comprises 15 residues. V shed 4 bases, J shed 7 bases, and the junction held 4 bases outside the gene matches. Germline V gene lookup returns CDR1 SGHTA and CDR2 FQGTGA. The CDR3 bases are TGTGCCAGCAGCTCCCAGGGACTAGCGGGGAATGAGCAGTTCTTC. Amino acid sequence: CASSSQGLAGNEQFF.

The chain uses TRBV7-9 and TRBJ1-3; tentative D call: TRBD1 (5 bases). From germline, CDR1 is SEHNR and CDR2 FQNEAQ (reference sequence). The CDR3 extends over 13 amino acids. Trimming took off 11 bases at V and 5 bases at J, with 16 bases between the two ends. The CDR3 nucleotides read TGTGCCCGGGATACGGGGGATCGAAACACCATATATTTT. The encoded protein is CARDTGDRNTIYF.

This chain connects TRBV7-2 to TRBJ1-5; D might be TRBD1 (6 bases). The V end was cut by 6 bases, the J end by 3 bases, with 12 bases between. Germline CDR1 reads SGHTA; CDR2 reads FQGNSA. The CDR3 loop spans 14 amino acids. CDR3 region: CASRGGGPNQPQHF. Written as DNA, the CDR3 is TGTGCCAGCAGGGGAGGGGGGCCCAATCAGCCCCAGCATTTT. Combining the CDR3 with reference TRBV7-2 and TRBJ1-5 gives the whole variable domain GAGVSQSPSNKVTEKGKDVELRCDPISGHTALYWYRQSLGQGLEFLIYFQGNSAPDKSGLPSDRFSAERTGGSVSTLTIQRTQQEDSAVYLCASRGGGPNQPQHFGDGTRLSIL.